A single sample gave rise to the 5 T cell receptor beta chains below, sequenced in a study of post-analysis software for immune sequencing data. Whole-study results and caveats: The five TRBV segments detected at higher frequency in patients than in controls included TRBV5-6, TRBV5-1 and TRBV20-1.

No antigen has been assigned to these receptors. Researchers reported that TCR beta cDNA libraries carried unique molecular identifiers. Using its own MiXCR run on the PCR reads, TCRdb lists one record per CDR3 protein. Here the sample spans 650,000 to 850,000 distinct CDR3 sequences, around 45% being singletons. The sequenced sample was blood. These receptors all stem from a girl aged 5 to 17 with multiple sclerosis.

J is TRBJ1-1 and V is TRBV6-6; TRBD1 is a possible D gene (6 bases). Germline V gene lookup returns CDR1 MNHNY and CDR2 SVGAGI (reference sequence). Trimming took 2 bases from V and 4 from J, leaving 14 bases between them. The length of the CDR3 is 15 residues. The CDR3 protein is CASSYDPGAGTEAFF. CDR3 coding DNA: TGTGCCAGCAGTTACGATCCGGGGGCAGGCACTGAAGCTTTCTTT.

The rearrangement joins TRBV4-3 to TRBJ2-1, with TRBD2 identical over 10 bases. J was trimmed by 8 bases and V by 5 bases; bases with no gene match: 24. CDR1 and CDR2 from the germline V gene are LGHNA and YSLEER. The CDR3 length is 20 residues. The CDR3 DNA sequence: TGCGCCAGCAGCTCCCGGGGCCCTAGCGGGAGAAGGGGACAATACGATGAGCAGTTCTTC. Translated: CASSSRGPSGRRGQYDEQFF.

The V and J genes are TRBV7-2 and TRBJ2-7; 9 positions agree with TRBD1. J lost 0 bases, V lost 5 bases, and 8 bases had no gene match. Germline CDR1 reads SGHTA; CDR2 reads FQGNSA. The CDR3 spans 16 residues. CDR3 sequence reads: CASSQTQQGASYEQYF. CDR3 in DNA: TGTGCCAGCAGCCAAACTCAACAGGGGGCCTCCTACGAGCAGTACTTC.

This rearrangement joins TRBV20-1 to TRBJ2-1, with 7 bases lining up with TRBD2. Germline CDR1 DFQATT, CDR2 SNEGSKA (reference sequence). This CDR3 has 13 amino acids. With 5 bases clipped from V and 6 bases from J, the junction kept 7 bases outside the gene matches. DNA for the CDR3: TGCAGTGCTGGAGGGAGGGCCGTCAATGAGCAGTTCTTC. It specifies CSAGGRAVNEQFF.

The chain joins TRBV6-5 to TRBJ2-7; 8 bases map to TRBD2. Germline V gene data show CDR1 as MNHEY and CDR2 as SVGAGI. There are 14 residues in the CDR3. Germline trimming cut 6 bases from V and 2 bases from J; bases unmatched to any gene: 6. For the CDR3, the DNA is TGTGCCAGCAGCACGGGGGGGGCCGCCTACGAGCAGTACTTC. This codes for CASSTGGAAYEQYF.